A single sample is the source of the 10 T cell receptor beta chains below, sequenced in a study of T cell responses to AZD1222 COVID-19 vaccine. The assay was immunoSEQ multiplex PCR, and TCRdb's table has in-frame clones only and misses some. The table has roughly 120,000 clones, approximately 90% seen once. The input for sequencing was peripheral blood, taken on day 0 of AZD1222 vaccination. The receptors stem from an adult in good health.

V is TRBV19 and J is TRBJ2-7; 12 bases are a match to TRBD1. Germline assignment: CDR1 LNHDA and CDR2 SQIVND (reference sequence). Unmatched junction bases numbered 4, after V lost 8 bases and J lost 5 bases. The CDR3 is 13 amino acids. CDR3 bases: TGTGCCAGTGGGGGACAGGGGGCCGACGAGCAGTACTTC. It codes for CASGGQGADEQYF.

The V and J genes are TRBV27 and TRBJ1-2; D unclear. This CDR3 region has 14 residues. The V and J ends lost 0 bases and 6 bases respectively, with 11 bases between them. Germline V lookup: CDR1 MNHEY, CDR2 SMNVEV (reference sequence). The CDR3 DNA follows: TGTGCCAGCAGTTTATCCACAGTGCAGGATGGCTACACCTTC. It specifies CASSLSTVQDGYTF.

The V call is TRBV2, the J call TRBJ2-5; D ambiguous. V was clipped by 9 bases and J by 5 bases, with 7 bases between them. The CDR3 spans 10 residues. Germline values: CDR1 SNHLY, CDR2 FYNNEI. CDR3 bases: TGTGCCAGTCGTCAGGAGACCCAGTACTTC. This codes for CASRQETQYF. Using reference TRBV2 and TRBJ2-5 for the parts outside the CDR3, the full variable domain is EPEVTQTPSHQVTQMGQEVILRCVPISNHLYFYWYRQILGQKVEFLVSFYNNEISEKSEIFDDQFSVERPDGSNFTLKIRSTKLEDSAMYFCASRQETQYFGPGTRLLVL.

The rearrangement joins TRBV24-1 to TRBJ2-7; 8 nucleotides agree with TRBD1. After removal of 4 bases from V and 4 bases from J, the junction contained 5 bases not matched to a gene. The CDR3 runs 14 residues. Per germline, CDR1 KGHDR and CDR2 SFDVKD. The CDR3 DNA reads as TGTGCCACCAGTGACCGGACAGGGATATACGAGCAGTACTTC. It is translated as CATSDRTGIYEQYF.

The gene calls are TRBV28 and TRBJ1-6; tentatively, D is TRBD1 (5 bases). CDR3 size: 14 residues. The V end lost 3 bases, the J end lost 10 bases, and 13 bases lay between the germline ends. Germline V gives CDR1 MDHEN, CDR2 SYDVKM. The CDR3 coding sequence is TGTGCCAGCAGTTTCAGGGCAGGGTGGTCACCCCTCCACTTT. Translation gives CASSFRAGWSPLHF.

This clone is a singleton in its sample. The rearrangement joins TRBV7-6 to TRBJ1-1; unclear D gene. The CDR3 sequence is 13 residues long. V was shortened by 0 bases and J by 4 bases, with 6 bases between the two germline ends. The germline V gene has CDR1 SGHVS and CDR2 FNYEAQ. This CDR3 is CASSLAEGTEAFF. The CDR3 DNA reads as TGTGCCAGCAGCTTAGCAGAGGGCACTGAAGCTTTCTTT.

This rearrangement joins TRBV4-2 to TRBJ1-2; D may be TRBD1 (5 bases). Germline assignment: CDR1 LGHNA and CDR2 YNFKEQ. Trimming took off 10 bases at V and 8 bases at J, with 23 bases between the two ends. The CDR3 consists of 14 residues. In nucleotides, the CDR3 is TGTGCCACCTACGACCAACAAGGGGTCGGGGGCTACACCTTC. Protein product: CATYDQQGVGGYTF.

CDR3 region: CASSLRDQPQHF. The CDR3 DNA reads as TGTGCCAGCAGTCTCAGGGATCAGCCCCAGCATTTT. V is TRBV6-2 or TRBV6-3 and J is TRBJ1-5, with D maybe TRBD1 (5 bases). This CDR3 has 12 residues. CDR1 and CDR2 from the germline V gene are MNHEY and SVGEGT. Between the trimmed V and J ends, which lost 5 bases and 5 bases, there was a span of 7 bases.

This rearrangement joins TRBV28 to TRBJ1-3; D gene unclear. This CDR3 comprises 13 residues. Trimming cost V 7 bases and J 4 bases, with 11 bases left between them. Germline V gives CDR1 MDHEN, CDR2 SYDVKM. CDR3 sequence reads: CASTLTSGNTIYF. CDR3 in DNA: TGTGCCAGCACCCTTACTTCAGGAAACACCATATATTTT. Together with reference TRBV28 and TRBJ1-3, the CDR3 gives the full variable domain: DVKVTQSSRYLVKRTGEKVFLECVQDMDHENMFWYRQDPGLGLRLIYFSYDVKMKEKGDIPEGYSVSREKKERFSLILESASTNQTSMYLCASTLTSGNTIYFGEGSWLTVV.

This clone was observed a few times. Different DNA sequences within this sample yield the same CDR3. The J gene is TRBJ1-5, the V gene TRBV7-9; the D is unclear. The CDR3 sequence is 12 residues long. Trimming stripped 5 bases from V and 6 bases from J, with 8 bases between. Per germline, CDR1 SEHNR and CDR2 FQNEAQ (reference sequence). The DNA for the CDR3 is TGTGCCAGCAGCCCCGTGGGTCAGCCCCAGCATTTT. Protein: CASSPVGQPQHF.